This T cell receptor (beta chain) was sequenced for a study of human T cells and chemical hapten exposure. Study information: Sensitization used 2% DPC on roughly 2 cm by roughly 2 cm upper inner arm skin.

In the library, unique molecular identifiers were attached to individual cDNA molecules. TCRdb itself ran the RACE reads through MiXCR, one entry per CDR3 protein. This table holds more than 250,000 distinct CDR3 sequences, about 9% found once. General study points: In comparison with controls, expanded TCRs gave rise to a significantly larger number of large CDR3 similarity clusters. PT1 expanded TCR counts and patch test score were linked, and their correlation was positive.

V was cut by 6 bases and J by 9 bases, with 26 bases left in between. The CDR3 has 16 amino acids. Germline-derived CDR1 and CDR2 are MDHEN and SYDVKM. Remarks on this clonotype: Its target is unknown.

Time point defined: pre-sensitization, week 0. Treatment defined: therapeutic diphenylcyclopropenone sensitization with weekly scalp DPC. The material was whole blood, obtained in connection with sensitization to the hapten diphenylcyclopropenone (DPC). This TCR derives from a middle-aged woman with alopecia areata. Some clones in this sample may be carry-over from other donors' samples. The J gene is TRBJ1-2, the V gene TRBV28, with D tentatively TRBD1 (6 bases). The CDR3 DNA sequence: TGTGCCAGCAGAATTCGGACAGTTCAATCCCGTGGGAGCTACACCTTC. It yields the protein CASRIRTVQSRGSYTF.